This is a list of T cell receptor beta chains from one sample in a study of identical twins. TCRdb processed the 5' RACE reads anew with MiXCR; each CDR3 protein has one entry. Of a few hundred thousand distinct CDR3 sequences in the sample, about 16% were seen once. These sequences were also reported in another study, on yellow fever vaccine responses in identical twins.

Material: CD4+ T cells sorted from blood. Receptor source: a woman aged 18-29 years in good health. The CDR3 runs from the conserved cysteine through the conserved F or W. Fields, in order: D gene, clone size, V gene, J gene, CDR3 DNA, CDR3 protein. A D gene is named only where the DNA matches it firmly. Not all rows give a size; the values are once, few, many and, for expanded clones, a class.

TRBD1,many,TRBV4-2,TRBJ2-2,TGTGCCAGCAGCCAAGATCGCCAGGGGGCTAGTAAGCTGTTTTTT,CASSQDRQGASKLFF
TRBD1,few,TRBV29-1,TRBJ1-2,TGCAGCGTACGGACAGGGAACGATGGCTACACCTTC,CSVRTGNDGYTF
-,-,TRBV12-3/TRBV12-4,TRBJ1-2,TGTGCCAGCAGTGAACTCCGGGACGCCCAATCTAGTGCTGGCTACACCTTC,CASSELRDAQSSAGYTF
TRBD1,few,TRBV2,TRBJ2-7,TGTGCCAGCAGTGAACAGGCAGGGGGCCTCGGCGAGCAGTACTTC,CASSEQAGGLGEQYF
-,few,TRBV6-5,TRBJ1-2,TGTGCCAGCAGTTACTCTGAGGGGCGGAACGGCTACACCTTC,CASSYSEGRNGYTF
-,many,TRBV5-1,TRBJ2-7,TGTGCCAGCAGCCCACGGGACCCCTCCTACGAGCAGTACTTC,CASSPRDPSYEQYF
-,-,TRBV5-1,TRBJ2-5,TGCGCCAGCAAGACGACGCAACAGGCTTGGTACCAAGAGACCCAGTACTTC,CASKTTQQAWYQETQYF
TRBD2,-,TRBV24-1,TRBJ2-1,TGTGCCACCAGTGGAAGCCCGGGACTAGCGGGAGGTGTCTACAATGAGCAGTTCTTC,CATSGSPGLAGGVYNEQFF
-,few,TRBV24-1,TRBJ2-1,TGTGCCACCAGTGATTTAGGCTCAGCAGGTAGATACAATGAGCAGTTCTTC,CATSDLGSAGRYNEQFF
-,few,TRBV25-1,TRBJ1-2,TGTGCCAGCAGTGATCCTTCCACAGGGTCTACTGGCTACACCTTC,CASSDPSTGSTGYTF
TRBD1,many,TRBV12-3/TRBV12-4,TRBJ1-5,TGTGCCAGCAGTAACCAGGGGGCCCGGCAGCCCCAGCATTTT,CASSNQGARQPQHF
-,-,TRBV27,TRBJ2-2,TGTGCCAGCAGTTATCGTCCGTGGTTAGCGACGAACACCGGGGAGCTGTTTTTT,CASSYRPWLATNTGELFF
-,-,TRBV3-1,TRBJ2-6,TGTGCCAGCAGCCAAGTCGCTGTACGCTCTGGGGCCAACGTCCTGACTTTC,CASSQVAVRSGANVLTF
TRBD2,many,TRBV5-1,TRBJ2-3,TGCGCCAGCAGAGGGACTAGCGGGAGCACAGATACGCAGTATTTT,CASRGTSGSTDTQYF
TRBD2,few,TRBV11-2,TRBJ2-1,TGTGCCAGCAGCTACCTACGGACTAGCGGGAGAATCAACGAGCAGTTCTTC,CASSYLRTSGRINEQFF
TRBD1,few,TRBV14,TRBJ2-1,TGTGCCAGCAGCCAACGGGGACCTGGGGACAGCTCCTACAATGAGCAGTTCTTC,CASSQRGPGDSSYNEQFF
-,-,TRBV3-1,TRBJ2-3,TGTGCCAGCAGCCAAGTGCCGGTGGGCTCGGGAGATACGCAGTATTTT,CASSQVPVGSGDTQYF
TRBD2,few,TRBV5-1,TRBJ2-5,TGCGCCAGCAGCCCGGGACTAGCGGGGCTGTTAGAGACCCAGTACTTC,CASSPGLAGLLETQYF
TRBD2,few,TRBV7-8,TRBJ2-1,TGTGCCAGCAGCTTAGCGCGGGGCCCGACTAGCGGGAGATACAATGAGCAGTTCTTC,CASSLARGPTSGRYNEQFF
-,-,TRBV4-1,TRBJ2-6,TGCGCCAGCAGCCCACCAGTTAACGGGGCCAACGTCCTGACTTTC,CASSPPVNGANVLTF
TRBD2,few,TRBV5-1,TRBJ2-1,TGCGCCAGCAGCTTGGCCAAGACTAGCGGGACCGTTGTGGAGTTCTTC,CASSLAKTSGTVVEFF
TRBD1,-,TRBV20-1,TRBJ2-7,TGCAGTGCTCTGCCGGGACAGGGCTCCTACGAGCAGTACTTC,CSALPGQGSYEQYF
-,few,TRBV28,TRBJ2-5,TGTGCCAGCAGTTTAAGGACCAGAGAGACCCAGTACTTC,CASSLRTRETQYF
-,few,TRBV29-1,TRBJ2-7,TGCAGCGTTGTAGTGTCTGGGGGCGCCGGCTTCCTCTCCTACGAGCAGTACTTC,CSVVVSGGAGFLSYEQYF
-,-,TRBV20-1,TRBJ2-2,TGCAGTGCTAGAGATCAGGGGCGCACCGGGGAGCTGTTTTTT,CSARDQGRTGELFF
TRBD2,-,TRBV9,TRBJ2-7,TGTGCCAGCAGCCCGGGGGGGAGCGGCCCCTCCTACGAGCAGTACTTC,CASSPGGSGPSYEQYF
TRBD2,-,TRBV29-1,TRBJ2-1,TGCAGCGTTGTCAAGGGAGGGACTAGCGGGGGCTCCTACAATGAGCAGTTCTTC,CSVVKGGTSGGSYNEQFF
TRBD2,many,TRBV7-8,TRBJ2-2,TGTGCCAGCAGCTTAGCGGGGGGGTATACCGGGGAGCTGTTTTTT,CASSLAGGYTGELFF
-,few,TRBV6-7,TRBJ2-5,TGTGCCAGCAGTTACCCGGCCCCGACTCCCTGTGGGATTCAAGAGACCCAGTACTTC,CASSYPAPTPCGIQETQYF
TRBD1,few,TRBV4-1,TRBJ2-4,TGCGCCAGCAGCTATACGGGACAGAAAAACATTCAGTACTTC,CASSYTGQKNIQYF
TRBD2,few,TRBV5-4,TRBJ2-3,TGTGCCAGCAGCCCCCGGGGGGGATACACAGATACGCAGTATTTT,CASSPRGGYTDTQYF
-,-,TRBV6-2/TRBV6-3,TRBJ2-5,TGTGCCAGCAGTTACGGGGCAGGTTGGGCAGAGACCCAGTACTTC,CASSYGAGWAETQYF
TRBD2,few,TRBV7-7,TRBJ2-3,TGTGCCAGCAGCGGTGGGAAGGGCGGGAGATCAGATACGCAGTATTTT,CASSGGKGGRSDTQYF
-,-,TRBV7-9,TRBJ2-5,TGTGCCAGCACCTTACGGGAAGCGAAGACCCAGTACTTC,CASTLREAKTQYF
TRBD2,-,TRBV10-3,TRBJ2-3,TGTGCCATCAACCGAGCGGGAGGTTCAGATACGCAGTATTTT,CAINRAGGSDTQYF
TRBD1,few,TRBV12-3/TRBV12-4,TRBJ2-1,TGTGCCAGCAGTTTACGACAGGGGGCGTACAATGAGCAGTTCTTC,CASSLRQGAYNEQFF
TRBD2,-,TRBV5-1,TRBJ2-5,TGCGCCAGCACCTGGGGACTAGCGGGACTCGAGACCCAGTACTTC,CASTWGLAGLETQYF
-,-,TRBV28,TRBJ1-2,TGTGCCAGCAGGGGGACGGTCTATGGCTACACCTTC,CASRGTVYGYTF
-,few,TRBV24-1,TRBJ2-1,TGTGCCACCAGCCTCAGCGGTGGCTCCTACAATGAGCAGTTCTTC,CATSLSGGSYNEQFF
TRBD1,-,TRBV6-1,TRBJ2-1,TGTGCCAGCAGTGGACGACAGGGGGCTGTCCGTGGGACTAGCTACAATGAGCAGTTCTTC,CASSGRQGAVRGTSYNEQFF
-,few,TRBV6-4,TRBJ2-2,TGTGCCAGCAGTGTGAGGGCGGGCGGGGAGCTGTTTTTT,CASSVRAGGELFF
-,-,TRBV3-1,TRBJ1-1,TGTGCCAGCAGCCAAGGGTACAGAAACACTGAAGCTTTCTTT,CASSQGYRNTEAFF
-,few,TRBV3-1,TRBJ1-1,TGTGCCAGCAGCTCCGCACGGAGGGCTTTCTTT,CASSSARRAFF
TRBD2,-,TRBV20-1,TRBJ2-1,TGCAGTGCCAGGACTAGCGGGGCCTACAATGAGCAGTTCTTC,CSARTSGAYNEQFF
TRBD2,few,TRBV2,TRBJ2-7,TGTGCCAGCAATCTAGCGGGAGATGCGCAGTACTTC,CASNLAGDAQYF
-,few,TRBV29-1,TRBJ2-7,TGCAGCGTAGTAGGACAAAACATCTACGAGCAGTACTTC,CSVVGQNIYEQYF